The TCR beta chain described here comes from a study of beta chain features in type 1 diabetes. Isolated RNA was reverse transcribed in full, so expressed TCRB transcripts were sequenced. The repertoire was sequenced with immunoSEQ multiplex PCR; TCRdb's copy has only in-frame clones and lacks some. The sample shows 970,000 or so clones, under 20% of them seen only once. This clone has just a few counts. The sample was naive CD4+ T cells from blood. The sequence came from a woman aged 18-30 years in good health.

The CDR3 DNA reads as TGTGCCAGCAGTGGGACAAAGGGGTGGGGCAGGAACTATGGCTACACCTTC. Translating gives CASSGTKGWGRNYGYTF. The chain joins TRBV25-1 to TRBJ1-2; possibly TRBD1 for D (5 bases). Germline CDR1 reads MGHDK; CDR2 reads SYGVNS. V lost 4 bases, J lost 2 bases, and 20 bases lay in between. The length of the CDR3 is 17 residues.